This T cell receptor beta chain was identified during a study of blood T cell dynamics during melanoma immunotherapy (TCRdb year 2020). Background for the entire study: Patients had metastatic melanoma and received first-line pembrolizumab or nivolumab plus ipilimumab as standard of care in the United Kingdom. To find early correlates of response, peripheral T cell receptor repertoires were profiled in metastatic melanoma patients before and after one cycle of checkpoint inhibitor therapy. The training cohort consisted of consecutive patients, while an additional independent group of patients from the same centre was pooled to form an external validation set. General findings and caveats noted by the study authors: Patients who later achieved disease control showed a bifurcated PBMC repertoire reorganization at W3, with increased clonality or increased diversity, unlike progressors. The study could not determine whether the T cell clones driving repertoire changes were melanoma-specific or reflected general immune activation. The relatively small sample size was recognized as a factor that could limit how well the results generalize.

On this clone: Its antigen specificity is not known. Base-call qualities are not available, and no considerably larger clone is one nucleotide away.

For every bulk PBMC sample, a fixed 350 ng of DNA was loaded. TCR beta CDR3 sequences were amplified from genomic DNA with the immunoSEQ TCRb Assay kit following manufacturer instructions. The KAPA Library Quantification Kit for Illumina platforms was used to quantify the pooled libraries by qPCR. Pooled libraries were sequenced on an Illumina NextSeq 500, clustered at about 0.55-1.2 pM. Under the source paper's analysis protocol: TCR data were analyzed with immunoSEQ ANALYZER and the R LymphoSeq package. A rearrangement efficiency score was calculated as productive divided by the sum of productive and non-productive CDR3 sequences. Within each patient, timepoints were compared pairwise for clonality, measured with the Gini coefficient, and for diversity, measured with the Renyi index at alpha=1. Clonal relatedness used an edit distance of 3, and repertoire similarity used the Bhattacharyya coefficient, both computed in LymphoSeq. Linear discriminant analysis on week-3 changes in clonality and diversity was built with the R MASS and caret packages to classify response. The immuneACCESS repertoire file appears here via TCRdb, limited to in-frame rearrangements. These files lack a portion of the clones; in checked studies, under half of the deficit traces to unresolved V genes, and the cause of the others is not known. V, J and clone size are those of that table, while D and trimming were read from the DNA. In this sample the table shows approximately 9,700 clones, about 89% of which occur a single time. About 7.4% of the sample is in the top ten clones.

The time point tag for this specimen amounts to: pre-treatment baseline. Blood samples were taken before treatment (T0) and at week 3 (W3), following the first cycle of checkpoint blockade. Except for a couple of patients with rapid clinical progression, response was assessed 12 weeks after the first infusion by RECIST 1.1; disease control meant complete response, partial response or stable disease. Any patient who had received prior systemic cancer treatment, was on concomitant immunosuppressant therapy or had synchronous other active malignancies was excluded. Both bulk PBMC and plasma cell-free DNA were sequenced for TCR beta so that circulating cells and T cell turnover could be tracked. PBMC were isolated from blood with Lymphoprep and SepMate tubes, followed by red cell lysis. DNA from PBMC and sorted T cell subsets was extracted with QIAamp DNA Blood Mini kits. V and J are truncated by 7 bases and 4 bases respectively, leaving an intervening sequence of 16 bases. CDR1 MDHEN and CDR2 SYDVKM were looked up in the germline V gene. Measured from the cysteine to the phenylalanine, the CDR3 is 14 residues long. Only CDR3 DNA remains: 42 bases, in frame from the first base.

This receptor chain uses TRBV28 and TRBJ2-5; the D gene is perhaps TRBD2, on 5 matching bases. The source was blood, collected from a patient treated with checkpoint blockade. The clonotype comes from a human donor with melanoma. The CDR3: CASTRSGGRETQYF. In nucleotide form, the sequence is TGTGCCAGCACCCGTTCTGGCGGGCGAGAGACCCAGTACTTC. When the CDR3 is completed using the reference TRBV28 and TRBJ2-5 genes on either side, the full variable domain is DVKVTQSSRYLVKRTGEKVFLECVQDMDHENMFWYRQDPGLGLRLIYFSYDVKMKEKGDIPEGYSVSREKKERFSLILESASTNQTSMYLCASTRSGGRETQYFGPGTRLLVL.